These 5 T cell receptor beta chains share one sample of origin, sequenced in a study of blood T cells in healthy people across ages. A second roughly 7 to 12 cycle PCR used barcoded and J-beta primers. TCRdb re-derived calls from the 5' RACE reads in MiXCR, one entry per CDR3 protein. Of some 1.5 million distinct CDR3 sequences listed, approximately 30% are singletons. Material for sequencing was blood. The receptors were sampled from a woman in her twenties or thirties in good health.

The rearrangement joins TRBV12-3 or TRBV12-4 to TRBJ2-2; 7 positions agree with TRBD2. CDR3 size: 13 residues. With V trimmed by 7 bases and J by 6 bases, 5 bases remained unmatched. The CDR3 DNA sequence: TGTGCCAGCACCCGGGGGGTAGCCGGGGAGCTGTTTTTT. Translated, it gives CASTRGVAGELFF.

The chain uses TRBV7-6 and TRBJ2-1, with 9 nucleotides matching TRBD2. The J call may not be correct, given that the DNA end is closer to TRBJ2-7. This CDR3 spans 15 amino acids. Germline lookup yields CDR1 SGHVS and CDR2 FNYEAQ. CDR3 bases: TGTGCCAGCAGCGTCTATAGCGGGAGTGCGAATGAGCAGTACTTC. Translation gives CASSVYSGSANEQYF.

Note on this clonotype: Just one base apart from a much larger clone, this may be a read error. The chain recombines TRBV29-1 with TRBJ2-7, with TRBD1 matching over 7 bases. CDR1 and CDR2 from the germline V gene are SQVTM and ANQGSEA. The CDR3 sequence is 12 residues long. CDR3 coding DNA: TGCAGCGTGTGGACAGGTGGGGACGAGCAGTGCTTC. This encodes CSVWTGGDEQCF.

This clonotype was seen many times. The gene calls are TRBV5-1 and TRBJ1-6; D remains unclear. The CDR3 extends over 15 amino acids. CDR1 and CDR2 (germline): SGHRS, YFSETQ. The V gene lost 1 base and the J gene lost 5 bases, with 10 bases spanning the gap. CDR3 residues: CASSLFPENNSPLHF. Here the CDR3 DNA reads TGCGCCAGCAGCTTGTTTCCGGAGAATAATTCACCCCTCCACTTT.

A few counts support this clonotype. The gene calls are TRBV7-3 and TRBJ2-3; TRBD2 matches 8 bases. The CDR3 has 15 residues. Germline V gives CDR1 SGHTA, CDR2 FQGTGA. V lost 2 bases to trimming and J lost 7 bases; unmatched junction nucleotides: 8. CDR3 in DNA: TGTGCCAGCAGCTTACGTAGCGGGGACGGAAATACGCAGTATTTT. Protein: CASSLRSGDGNTQYF.